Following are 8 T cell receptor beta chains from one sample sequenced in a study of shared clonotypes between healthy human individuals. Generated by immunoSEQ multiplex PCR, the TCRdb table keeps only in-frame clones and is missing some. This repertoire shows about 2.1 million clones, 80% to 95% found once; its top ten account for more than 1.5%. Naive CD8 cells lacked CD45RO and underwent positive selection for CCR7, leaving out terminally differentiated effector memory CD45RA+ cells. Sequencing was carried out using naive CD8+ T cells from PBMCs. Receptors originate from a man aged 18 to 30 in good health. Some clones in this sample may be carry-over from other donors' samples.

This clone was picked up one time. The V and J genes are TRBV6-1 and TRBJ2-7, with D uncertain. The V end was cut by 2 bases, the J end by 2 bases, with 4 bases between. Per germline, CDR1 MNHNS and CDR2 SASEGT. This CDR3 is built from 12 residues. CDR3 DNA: TGTGCCAGCAGTGAACCAACCTACGAGCAGTACTTC. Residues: CASSEPTYEQYF.

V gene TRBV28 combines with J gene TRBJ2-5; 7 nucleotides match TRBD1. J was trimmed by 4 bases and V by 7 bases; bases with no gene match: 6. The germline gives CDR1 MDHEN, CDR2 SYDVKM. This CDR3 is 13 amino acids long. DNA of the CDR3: TGTGCCAGCACCCTGAGGGGGCTAGAGACCCAGTACTTC. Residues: CASTLRGLETQYF. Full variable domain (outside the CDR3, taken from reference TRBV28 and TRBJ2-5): DVKVTQSSRYLVKRTGEKVFLECVQDMDHENMFWYRQDPGLGLRLIYFSYDVKMKEKGDIPEGYSVSREKKERFSLILESASTNQTSMYLCASTLRGLETQYFGPGTRLLVL.

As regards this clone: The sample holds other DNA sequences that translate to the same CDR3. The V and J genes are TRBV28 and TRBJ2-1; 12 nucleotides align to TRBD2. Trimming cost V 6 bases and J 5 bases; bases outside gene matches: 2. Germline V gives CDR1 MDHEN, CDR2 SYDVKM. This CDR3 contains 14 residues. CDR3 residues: CASSRLAGDNEQFF. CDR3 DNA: TGTGCCAGCAGCCGACTAGCGGGGGACAATGAGCAGTTCTTC.

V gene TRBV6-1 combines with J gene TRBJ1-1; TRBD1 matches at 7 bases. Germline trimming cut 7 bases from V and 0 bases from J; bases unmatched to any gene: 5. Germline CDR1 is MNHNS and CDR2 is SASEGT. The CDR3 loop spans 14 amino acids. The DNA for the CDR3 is TGTGCCAGCATGGGGACAGTCGTGAACACTGAAGCTTTCTTT. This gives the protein CASMGTVVNTEAFF.

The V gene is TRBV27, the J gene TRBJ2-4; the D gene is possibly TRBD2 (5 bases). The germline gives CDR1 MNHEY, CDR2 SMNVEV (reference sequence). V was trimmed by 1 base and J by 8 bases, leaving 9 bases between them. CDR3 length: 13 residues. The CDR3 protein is CASSLYFGDIQYF. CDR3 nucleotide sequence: TGTGCCAGCAGTTTATATTTCGGGGACATTCAGTACTTC.

CDR3 DNA sequence: TGTGCCATAGGTCGACATCCGTACTTC. This sequence encodes CAIGRHPYF. V usage is TRBV21-1 and J usage is TRBJ2-5; the table gives TRBD1 as D, unverified against the DNA. TRBV21-1 is termed a pseudogene. The CDR3 length is 9 residues.

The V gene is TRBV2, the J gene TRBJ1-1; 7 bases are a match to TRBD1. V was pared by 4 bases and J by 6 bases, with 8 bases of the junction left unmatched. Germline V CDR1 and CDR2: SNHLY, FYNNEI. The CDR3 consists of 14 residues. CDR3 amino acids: CASSVMSGGAEAFF. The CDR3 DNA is TGTGCCAGCAGTGTAATGTCAGGGGGGGCTGAAGCTTTCTTT.

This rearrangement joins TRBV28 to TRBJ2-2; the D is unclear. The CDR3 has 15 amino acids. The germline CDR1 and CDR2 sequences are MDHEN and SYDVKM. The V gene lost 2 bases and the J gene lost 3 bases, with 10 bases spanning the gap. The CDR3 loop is CASSLTAGDTGELFF. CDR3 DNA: TGTGCCAGCAGTTTAACGGCAGGAGACACCGGGGAGCTGTTTTTT.